The rows below give T cell receptor beta chains drawn from one sample of a study of T cells in tumors after PD-1 blockade. Profiled with immunoSEQ multiplex PCR; TCRdb holds only in-frame clones, not every one. This sample has approximately 45,000 clones, with roughly 84% found just once. The input for sequencing was PBMCs, taken before anti-PD-1 therapy. These receptors were taken from a human donor with advanced basal cell or squamous cell carcinoma (not recorded which). CDR3s leave out the opening cysteine and the closing phenylalanine or tryptophan. D genes are given only for firm matches.

V gene,CDR3 length,D gene,CDR3 protein
TRBV5-4,14,.,ASSGGGKRTNEKLF
TRBV27,12,TRBD1,ASSFQGAGTEAF
TRBV6-5,11,.,ASSPPGTYGYT
TRBV6-4,15,TRBD2,ASSEDPSGGGTDTQY
TRBV7-8,13,.,ASTQSSAYYNEQF
TRBV19,11,.,ASSQNLQETQY
TRBV29-1,11,TRBD2,SVDGGEYNEQF
TRBV7-2,13,.,ASSLVPRGDYGYT
TRBV3-1/TRBV3-2,11,.,ASSHGGNQPQH
TRBV9,16,TRBD2,ASSVDGLAGGQSDTQY
TRBV27,16,TRBD1,ASSPRTGSRPSGYEQY
TRBV5-1,13,.,ASNPLERNYNEQF
TRBV5-1,17,.,ASSAVTPDYYSGANVLT
TRBV5-6,12,.,ASSLGGNQETQY
TRBV20-1,9,.,SASLVETQY
TRBV5-1,13,.,ASSLGLAYYNEQF
TRBV7-2,12,TRBD1,ASSLAGGDYGYT
TRBV18,12,.,ASSPQRGNTEAF
TRBV24-1,10,.,ATSGGSYGYT
TRBV7-9,10,.,ASSLDGSPLH
TRBV11-3,17,TRBD2,ASSPKGLAGGPVYNEQF
TRBV27,10,.,ASSLNRSPLH
TRBV5-1,12,.,ASSLQTDSGEQY
TRBV7-2,12,.,ASSSGPSTYEQY
TRBV7-9,12,TRBD2,AVQKAGATYEQY
TRBV15,11,TRBD1,ATGTGGEKTQY
TRBV4-2,14,TRBD2,ASSQDRRGDAYEQY
TRBV5-6,13,.,ASSMDGRMGGELF
TRBV6-1,15,TRBD2,ASSEEVREPSTDTQY